One sample yielded the 18 T cell receptor beta chains listed below, sequenced in a study of T-cell memory formation after mild COVID-19. TCRdb processed the 5' RACE reads anew with MiXCR; each CDR3 protein has one entry. The table records roughly 68,000 distinct CDR3 sequences, 16% of them present only once. The specimen was PBMCs or a T cell subset sorted from them (not recorded which). These receptors all stem from an adult woman who had mild COVID-19 (a few samples of this study predate the infection). Cell type and time point are not known.

There are a few counts of this clonotype. A junction end diverges from the germline sequence, so it may reflect a read error. The chain combines TRBV7-9 with TRBJ2-3; a weak D match, TRBD2 (5 bases). Germline V gene sequence: CDR1 SEHNR, CDR2 FQNEAQ (reference sequence). This CDR3 has 14 residues. DNA for the CDR3: TGTGCCAGCAGCCTAGCAAGGAGCACAGATACGCAGTATTTT. It codes for CASSLARSTDTQYF.

The chain is built from TRBV27 and TRBJ2-2, with D tentatively TRBD1 (5 bases). Germline values: CDR1 MNHEY, CDR2 SMNVEV (reference sequence). The CDR3 is 15 amino acids. V dropped 5 bases and J dropped 2 bases, with 12 bases sitting between them. The CDR3 region has the DNA TGTGCCAGCAGTCCGCGTGACAGTAACACCGGGGAGCTGTTTTTT. Translated, it gives CASSPRDSNTGELFF.

This chain uses TRBV19 with TRBJ1-1, with D possibly being TRBD1 (5 bases). Looked up from germline, CDR1 is LNHDA and CDR2 is SQIVND (reference sequence). Trimming shortened V by 3 bases and J by 2 bases, and 13 bases separated the two germline ends. This CDR3 spans 15 amino acids. CDR3 coding DNA: TGTGCCAGTAGTATGTTCCATGGGGGAAACACTGAAGCTTTCTTT. This encodes CASSMFHGGNTEAFF.

This clonotype was found a few times. The chain employs TRBV19 and TRBJ2-7; a weak D match, TRBD2 (5 bases). Germline V gives CDR1 LNHDA, CDR2 SQIVND (reference sequence). The CDR3 spans 14 residues. Trimming left V 4 bases short and J 5 bases short, with 15 bases between. CDR3 DNA: TGTGCCAGTAGTACCTCTGGTAGCGCCCACGAGCAGTACTTC. Protein: CASSTSGSAHEQYF.

The chain uses TRBV5-1 and TRBJ2-2; possibly TRBD2 for D (5 bases). From germline, CDR1 is SGHRS and CDR2 YFSETQ. V lost 3 bases and J 6 bases, leaving 9 bases between the germline ends. The CDR3 covers 13 residues. DNA of the CDR3: TGCGCCAGCAGCTCGTTGGAGGCCGGGGAGCTGTTTTTT. It is translated as CASSSLEAGELFF.

This clonotype was recorded a few times. The chain recombines TRBV4-3 with TRBJ2-3, with 7 bases that match TRBD2. V lost 1 base and J lost 2; bases outside the gene matches: 6. This CDR3 contains 16 residues. Germline V gene sequence: CDR1 LGHNA, CDR2 YSLEER. In DNA form, the CDR3 reads TGCGCCAGCAGCCAAGGAGCGGGACCGTACACAGATACGCAGTATTTT. Amino acid sequence: CASSQGAGPYTDTQYF.

The table lists this clonotype with a few counts. The chain links TRBV5-1 to TRBJ2-3; D ambiguous. Germline lookup yields CDR1 SGHRS and CDR2 YFSETQ. The CDR3 has 14 amino acids. V lost 0 bases, J lost 6 bases, and 11 bases lay in between. The CDR3 nucleotides are TGCGCCAGCAGCTTGGAGGCTTTCAAGGATACGCAGTATTTT. It specifies CASSLEAFKDTQYF.

This clonotype was observed a handful of times. V usage is TRBV7-8 and J usage is TRBJ2-7; no firm D call. There are 13 residues in the CDR3. Trimming cost V 4 bases and J 0 bases, with 7 bases left between them. The germline V gene has CDR1 SGHVS and CDR2 FQNEAQ. The CDR3, as DNA: TGTGCCAGCAGCTCCCGGTCCTCCTACGAGCAGTACTTC. This sequence encodes CASSSRSSYEQYF.

Many counts were recorded for this clonotype. The gene calls are TRBV7-9 and TRBJ2-3; D perhaps matches TRBD2 (6 bases). Germline-derived CDR1 and CDR2 are SEHNR and FQNEAQ (reference sequence). The CDR3 length is 18 residues. V was trimmed by 5 bases and J by 1 base, leaving 22 bases between them. Here the CDR3 reads CASSTTRLGVDGTDTQYF. CDR3 sequence (DNA): TGTGCCAGCAGCACGACTAGACTCGGGGTGGATGGCACAGATACGCAGTATTTT.

This clonotype turned up a few times. The chain carries TRBV25-1 and TRBJ2-3; possible D gene TRBD2, 6 bases. Germline V gives CDR1 MGHDK, CDR2 SYGVNS. The CDR3 runs 16 residues. The ends were cut back, 3 bases at V and 3 bases at J, with 16 bases in the middle. The CDR3 nucleotides are TGTGCCAGCAGTGAGTCTCCAGGGAGGTGGACAGATACGCAGTATTTT. Protein: CASSESPGRWTDTQYF.

This clonotype has just a few counts. The chain links TRBV6-5 to TRBJ2-1, with no clear D. The CDR3 has 13 amino acids. V was pared by 2 bases and J by 3 bases, with 5 bases between. Germline V gene data show CDR1 as MNHEY and CDR2 as SVGAGI. Here the CDR3 reads CASSYAGYNEQFF. CDR3 DNA sequence: TGTGCCAGCAGTTACGCTGGCTACAATGAGCAGTTCTTC.

The V gene is TRBV12-3 or TRBV12-4, the J gene TRBJ1-2; no firm D call. The CDR3 covers 13 residues. V lost 5 bases to trimming and J lost 4 bases, with 11 bases between them. DNA for the CDR3: TGTGCCAGCAGTCCCCTAGGGTTCTATGGCTACACCTTC. Translating gives CASSPLGFYGYTF.

The chain carries TRBV6-5 and TRBJ2-7; possible D gene TRBD1, 6 bases. Germline V gives CDR1 MNHEY, CDR2 SVGAGI. Trimming took off 7 bases at V and 5 bases at J, with 15 bases between the two ends. This CDR3 region has 13 residues. CDR3 coding DNA: TGTGCCAGCACCAGCACAGGGTTTGACGAGCAGTACTTC. Residues: CASTSTGFDEQYF.

The chain carries TRBV20-1 and TRBJ1-5; D remains unclear. V was clipped by 6 bases and J by 2 bases, with 20 bases between them. CDR1 and CDR2 from the germline V gene are DFQATT and SNEGSKA (reference sequence). The CDR3 spans 16 residues. As DNA, the CDR3 is TGCAGTGCCATACCGTTAACAAGCCCAGGCAATCAGCCCCAGCATTTT. Protein product: CSAIPLTSPGNQPQHF.

This clonotype showed up many times. This chain connects TRBV7-9 to TRBJ2-1, with unresolved D. Trimming stripped 1 base from V and 6 bases from J, with 4 bases between. The CDR3 length is 12 residues. Per germline, CDR1 SEHNR and CDR2 FQNEAQ (reference sequence). In DNA form, the CDR3 reads TGTGCCAGCAGCTTAGGTAGCAATGAGCAGTTCTTC. It specifies CASSLGSNEQFF.

This clonotype was counted a few times. The chain has TRBV6-5 and TRBJ2-2; D is ambiguous. V was clipped by 6 bases and J by 5 bases, with 22 bases between them. CDR1 and CDR2 from the germline V gene are MNHEY and SVGAGI. The CDR3 loop spans 17 amino acids. The CDR3 here is CASSLSVPPSITGELFF. Here the CDR3 DNA reads TGTGCCAGCAGCTTAAGTGTTCCCCCGTCAATAACCGGGGAGCTGTTTTTT.

The CDR3 DNA sequence: TGTGCCAGCAGCCAAGATCCGGGACTAGCGGATAACACCGGGGAGCTGTTTTTT. This encodes CASSQDPGLADNTGELFF. The chain recombines TRBV3-1 with TRBJ2-2, with TRBD2 identical over 11 bases. The CDR3 loop spans 18 amino acids. CDR1 LGHDT and CDR2 YNNKEL come from the germline V gene (reference sequence). V lost 0 bases, J lost 2 bases, and 5 bases stayed unmatched.

This clonotype was picked up a small number of times. The chain links TRBV11-2 to TRBJ2-1, with TRBD2 identical over 10 bases. V shed 4 bases, J shed 4 bases, and the junction held 1 base outside the gene matches. The CDR3 loop spans 14 amino acids. Per the germline V gene, CDR1 is SGHAT and CDR2 is FQNNGV. CDR3 sequence: CASSSSGGYNEQFF. CDR3 bases: TGTGCCAGCAGCTCTAGCGGGGGTTACAATGAGCAGTTCTTC. Looking up the rest from reference TRBV11-2 and TRBJ2-1 gives the full variable domain: EAGVAQSPRYKIIEKRQSVAFWCNPISGHATLYWYQQILGQGPKLLIQFQNNGVVDDSQLPKDRFSAERLKGVDSTLKIQPAKLEDSAVYLCASSSSGGYNEQFFGPGTRLTVL.